Listed below are T cell receptor beta chains from one sample, sequenced in a study of cytomegalovirus exposure and HLA in healthy donors. Profiling relied on immunoSEQ multiplex PCR, and the TCRdb table lists in-frame clones only, not all of them. The data hold around 190,000 clones, with around 79% observed a single time. The specimen sequenced was PBMCs. The source of these receptors is a woman aged 40 to 50 in good health and CMV-seronegative. CDR3s include the opening cysteine and the closing phenylalanine or tryptophan. A D gene is named only where the DNA matches it firmly. Expanded clones get a size class; other rows say once, few or many, or leave the size out.

>TRBV19|-|TRBJ1-1|-
CASSIAFPPGEAFF
TGTGCCAGTAGTATAGCCTTTCCGCCGGGTGAAGCTTTCTTT
>TRBV28|TRBD1|TRBJ2-7|-
CASSFSDRVFYEQYF
TGTGCCAGCAGTTTCTCCGACAGGGTCTTCTACGAGCAGTACTTC
>TRBV5-1|TRBD1|TRBJ1-1|-
CASSLELDRALVGTEAFF
TGCGCCAGCAGCTTGGAACTAGACAGGGCATTAGTGGGCACTGAAGCTTTCTTT
>TRBV30|TRBD1|TRBJ2-1|-
CASDRGCEQFF
TGTGCCTCGGACAGGGGGTGTGAGCAGTTCTTC
>TRBV2|-|TRBJ2-7|-
CASGVKGQRDEQYF
TGTGCCAGCGGGGTTAAAGGACAAAGGGACGAGCAGTACTTC
>TRBV4-2|TRBD1|TRBJ1-4|few
CASSQDRGLTATNEKLFF
TGTGCCAGCAGCCAAGATAGGGGGCTGACTGCAACTAATGAAAAACTGTTTTTT
>TRBV11-3|TRBD1|TRBJ2-3|-
CASSGTGGRGTDTQYF
TGTGCCAGCAGCGGGACAGGGGGCCGTGGTACAGATACGCAGTATTTT
>TRBV5-1|-|TRBJ1-1|-
CASSPPTSNTEAFF
TGCGCCAGCAGCCCTCCTACCTCGAACACTGAAGCTTTCTTT
>TRBV6-5|-|TRBJ1-3|-
CASISLGDSGNTIYF
TGTGCCAGCATCTCTCTGGGCGACTCTGGAAACACCATATATTTT
>TRBV5-1|-|TRBJ2-7|-
CASRPSGTNYEQYF
TGCGCCAGCAGACCCTCCGGGACAAACTACGAGCAGTACTTC
>TRBV30|TRBD1|TRBJ1-1|few
CARGQGAEAFF
TGTGCCCGGGGACAGGGGGCTGAAGCTTTCTTT
>TRBV10-3|-|TRBJ2-3|-
CASKANWATDTQYF
TGTGCCTCGAAGGCCAACTGGGCCACAGATACGCAGTATTTT
>TRBV6-1|TRBD2|TRBJ2-3|-
CALQRESTDTQYF
TGTGCTCTACAGCGGGAGAGCACAGATACGCAGTATTTT
>TRBV18|-|TRBJ2-1|-
CASSPAREAEQFF
TGTGCCAGCTCACCAGCCAGGGAGGCCGAGCAGTTCTTC
>TRBV6-1|TRBD1|TRBJ1-4|few
CASSPTGAGEKLFF
TGTGCCAGCAGTCCCACAGGGGCCGGGGAAAAACTGTTTTTT
>TRBV7-9|-|TRBJ1-1|-
CASSLSARGAAFF
TGTGCCAGCAGCTTAAGTGCTCGGGGAGCAGCTTTCTTT
>TRBV10-3|TRBD1|TRBJ1-1|few
CAISEGYRGTEAFF
TGTGCCATCAGTGAAGGGTACAGGGGCACTGAAGCTTTCTTT
>TRBV7-8|-|TRBJ2-7|-
CASSPPQGRGYREQYF
TGTGCCAGCAGCCCTCCCCAGGGGAGAGGCTACCGTGAGCAGTACTTC
>TRBV11-3|TRBD2|TRBJ2-3|-
CASSLNLRGNTDTQYF
TGTGCCAGCAGCTTGAATTTGCGGGGGAACACAGATACGCAGTATTTT
>TRBV29-1|-|TRBJ1-4|few
CSVGDSTTNEKLFF
TGCAGCGTTGGTGATAGCACAACTAATGAAAAACTGTTTTTT
>TRBV5-1|TRBD1|TRBJ1-6|-
CASSTAGTENSPLHF
TGCGCCAGCAGCACCGCCGGGACAGAAAATTCACCCCTCCACTTT
>TRBV27|TRBD1|TRBJ2-1|-
CASSLGGPGQIYNEQFF
TGTGCCAGCAGTTTAGGGGGACCGGGACAGATTTACAATGAGCAGTTCTTC
>TRBV15|TRBD2|TRBJ2-7|-
CATSRRLAGEDEQYF
TGTGCCACCAGCAGACGACTAGCGGGAGAGGACGAGCAGTACTTC
>TRBV7-2|-|TRBJ2-1|-
CATRALVSYNEQFF
TGTGCCACCCGCGCACTCGTCTCCTACAATGAGCAGTTCTTC
>TRBV30|-|TRBJ2-1|-
CAGRGDRPSSYNEQFF
TGTGCCGGGAGGGGGGACAGGCCGAGCTCCTACAATGAGCAGTTCTTC
>TRBV19|TRBD1|TRBJ1-4|many
CASRRTGGSEKLFF
TGTGCCAGTAGGCGGACAGGGGGAAGTGAAAAACTGTTTTTT
>TRBV19|-|TRBJ1-5|-
CASSITGWGNQPQHF
TGTGCCAGTAGTATAACCGGGTGGGGCAATCAGCCCCAGCATTTT
>TRBV9|TRBD1|TRBJ2-1|-
CASSVGTGGGYNEQFF
TGTGCCAGCAGCGTAGGGACAGGGGGTGGCTACAATGAGCAGTTCTTC
>TRBV30|-|TRBJ2-7|-
CAWRGGAYEQYF
TGTGCCTGGAGGGGCGGGGCCTACGAGCAGTACTTC
>TRBV7-3|TRBD2|TRBJ2-1|-
CASSLIGASGVNNEQFF
TGTGCCAGCAGCCTCATCGGTGCTAGCGGGGTCAACAATGAGCAGTTCTTC
>TRBV28|-|TRBJ2-3|-
CASSPSSGKGADTQYF
TGTGCCAGCAGTCCTAGTTCGGGCAAGGGGGCAGATACGCAGTATTTT
>TRBV4-3|-|TRBJ1-2|-
CASSQTDGGNYGYTF
TGCGCCAGCAGCCAAACGGACGGGGGGAACTATGGCTACACCTTC
>TRBV5-1|-|TRBJ1-1|-
CASTRAIEAFF
TGCGCCAGCACCAGGGCGATTGAAGCTTTCTTT
>TRBV27|-|TRBJ2-7|-
CASSPIQASLSYEQYF
TGTGCCAGCAGTCCGATACAGGCTTCCCTCTCGTACGAGCAGTACTTC
>TRBV2|-|TRBJ1-1|few
CASSPGQGMNTEAFF
TGTGCCAGCAGTCCAGGGCAGGGGATGAACACTGAAGCTTTCTTT
>TRBV4-1|-|TRBJ1-1|-
CASSQYKNTEAFF
TGCGCCAGCAGCCAGTACAAGAACACTGAAGCTTTCTTT
>TRBV6-6|-|TRBJ1-1|-
CASSSGVNTEAFF
TGTGCCAGCAGTTCAGGCGTGAACACTGAAGCTTTCTTT
>TRBV5-1|TRBD1|TRBJ2-7|once
CASSSQTGGGGEQYF
TGCGCCAGCAGCTCGCAGACAGGGGGCGGTGGCGAGCAGTACTTC
>TRBV7-2|-|TRBJ1-5|few
CASSLYGGHSNQPQHF
TGTGCCAGCAGCTTATACGGAGGTCATAGCAATCAGCCCCAGCATTTT
>TRBV6-6|-|TRBJ1-2|once
CASSYGRQYYGYTF
TGTGCCAGCAGTTATGGGCGACAGTACTATGGCTACACCTTC
>TRBV6-5|TRBD1|TRBJ1-5|-
CASRSDRGRNQPQHF
TGTGCCAGCAGATCCGACAGGGGTCGCAATCAGCCCCAGCATTTT
>TRBV4-3|TRBD2|TRBJ2-4|few
CASSQDSAGGGDIQYF
TGCGCCAGCAGCCAAGATTCAGCGGGAGGCGGGGACATTCAGTACTTC
>TRBV7-2|-|TRBJ2-1|-
CASSLARLLSSYNEQFF
TGTGCCAGCAGCTTAGCGCGGCTCCTGAGCTCCTACAATGAGCAGTTCTTC
>TRBV28|TRBD1|TRBJ2-3|-
CASSLTGGTDTQYF
TGTGCCAGCAGTCTGACAGGGGGGACAGATACGCAGTATTTT
>TRBV15|TRBD1|TRBJ2-5|once
CATSRPYRGQETQYF
TGTGCCACCAGCAGACCTTACAGGGGACAAGAGACCCAGTACTTC
>TRBV6-1|TRBD1|TRBJ1-2|few
CASNPTIQGGGYTF
TGTGCCAGTAACCCAACAATACAGGGGGGTGGCTACACCTTC
>TRBV5-6|TRBD1|TRBJ2-7|-
CASSGDSYEQYF
TGTGCCAGCAGCGGGGACAGCTACGAGCAGTACTTC
>TRBV6-6|TRBD1|TRBJ1-3|-
CASSRTGPDSGNTIYF
TGTGCCAGCAGTCGGACAGGGCCCGACTCTGGAAACACCATATATTTT
>TRBV6-5|TRBD1|TRBJ1-1|-
CASMLDRGVNTEAFF
TGTGCCAGCATGCTAGACAGGGGCGTGAACACTGAAGCTTTCTTT